One and the same sample provided the 9 T cell receptor beta chains below, sequenced in a study of metastatic and nonmetastatic thyroid tumors. Every patient was untreated before thyroid surgery. TCRdb re-called the PCR reads via MiXCR. Seen here are 27,000 or so clones, roughly 15% observed once, and the top ten hold approximately 6.5%. The sequenced material came from blood. The receptor set was obtained from a male donor with papillary thyroid cancer or a benign thyroid nodule (not recorded which). Some clones in this sample may be carry-over from other donors' samples.

The sample holds many counts of this clone. The V gene is TRBV6-4, the J gene TRBJ1-1; TRBD1 might be the D (5 bases). Trimming left V 5 bases short and J 4 bases short, with 17 bases between. CDR1 is MRHNA, CDR2 SNTAGT, per germline. The CDR3 runs to 15 residues. CDR3 DNA sequence: TGTGCCAGCAGTCAGAATTTTCAGGGTGGCACTGAAGCTTTCTTT. As protein: CASSQNFQGGTEAFF.

The chain employs TRBV6-1 and TRBJ1-5; 7 nucleotides align to TRBD1. The CDR3 has 15 residues. The V and J ends lost 3 bases and 3 bases, in that order; junction bases with no gene match: 5. The germline gives CDR1 MNHNS, CDR2 SASEGT. CDR3 loop: CASSDGQENNQPQHF. In DNA form, the CDR3 reads TGTGCCAGCAGTGATGGACAGGAGAACAATCAGCCCCAGCATTTT.

This clone showed up many times. The chain recombines TRBV14 with TRBJ1-1, with TRBD1 as a possible D gene (6 bases). This CDR3 has 14 amino acids. V lost 5 bases and J lost 2, with 12 bases in between. CDR1 and CDR2 from the germline V gene are SGHDN and FVKESK. For the CDR3, the DNA is TGTGCCAGCAGCACCAGGGGTGGAAACACTGAAGCTTTCTTT. This translates into CASSTRGGNTEAFF.

This clone is medium-sized. J is TRBJ1-2 and V is TRBV18, with D unclear. CDR3 length: 15 amino acids. Looked up from germline, CDR1 is KGHSH and CDR2 is LQKENI. V was pared by 0 bases and J by 7 bases, with 15 bases between. The CDR3 loop is CASSPPETVGSGYTF. The DNA for the CDR3 is TGTGCCAGCTCACCACCCGAGACTGTGGGGAGTGGCTACACCTTC.

This clone appeared a few times. One junction end does not reproduce the germline sequence, and a read error may be involved. CDR3 region: CTSKYTVPVGNQPQHF. Here the CDR3 DNA reads TGTACCAGCAAGTACACAGTGCCAGTGGGCAATCAGCCCCAGCATTTT. The chain uses TRBV27 and TRBJ1-5; no firm D call. Germline V lookup: CDR1 MNHEY, CDR2 SMNVEV (reference sequence). The length of the CDR3 is 16 residues.

There are a few counts of this clone. The rearrangement uses TRBV28 and TRBJ2-6, with TRBD1 as a possible D gene (5 bases). Germline V gives CDR1 MDHEN, CDR2 SYDVKM. This CDR3 contains 17 residues. Trimming shortened V by 4 bases and J by 7 bases, and 20 bases separated the two germline ends. The CDR3 bases are TGTGCCAGCAGTTCCCCCGACAGACACTCTGTTGCCAACGTCCTGACTTTC. This translates into CASSSPDRHSVANVLTF.

This clone showed up many times. The chain recombines TRBV4-2 with TRBJ1-4; tentative D call: TRBD1 (5 bases). The CDR3 sequence is 15 residues long. V was pared by 0 bases and J by 2 bases, with 7 bases between. Germline V lookup: CDR1 LGHNA, CDR2 YNFKEQ. The CDR3 DNA follows: TGTGCCAGCAGCCAAGACAGGGTCACTAATGAAAAACTGTTTTTT. Translating gives CASSQDRVTNEKLFF.

In its sample, this clone ranks as medium-sized. The V call is TRBV24-1, the J call TRBJ1-2; D is unresolved. This CDR3 comprises 12 residues. The ends were cut back, 6 bases at V and 0 bases at J, with 4 bases in the middle. The V gene's germline CDR1 is KGHDR and CDR2 SFDVKD. CDR3 nucleotide sequence: TGTGCCACCAGTAGGGCTAACTATGGCTACACCTTC. This translates into CATSRANYGYTF.

This clone was detected ten times or more. This sequence joins TRBV4-2 and TRBJ2-1; possibly TRBD2 for D (6 bases). V was cut by 0 bases and J by 2 bases, with 11 bases left in between. The CDR3 extends over 16 amino acids. Germline CDR1 and CDR2: LGHNA and YNFKEQ. DNA for the CDR3: TGTGCCAGCAGCCAAGATACTGCGGGAACCTACAATGAGCAGTTCTTC. Protein: CASSQDTAGTYNEQFF.